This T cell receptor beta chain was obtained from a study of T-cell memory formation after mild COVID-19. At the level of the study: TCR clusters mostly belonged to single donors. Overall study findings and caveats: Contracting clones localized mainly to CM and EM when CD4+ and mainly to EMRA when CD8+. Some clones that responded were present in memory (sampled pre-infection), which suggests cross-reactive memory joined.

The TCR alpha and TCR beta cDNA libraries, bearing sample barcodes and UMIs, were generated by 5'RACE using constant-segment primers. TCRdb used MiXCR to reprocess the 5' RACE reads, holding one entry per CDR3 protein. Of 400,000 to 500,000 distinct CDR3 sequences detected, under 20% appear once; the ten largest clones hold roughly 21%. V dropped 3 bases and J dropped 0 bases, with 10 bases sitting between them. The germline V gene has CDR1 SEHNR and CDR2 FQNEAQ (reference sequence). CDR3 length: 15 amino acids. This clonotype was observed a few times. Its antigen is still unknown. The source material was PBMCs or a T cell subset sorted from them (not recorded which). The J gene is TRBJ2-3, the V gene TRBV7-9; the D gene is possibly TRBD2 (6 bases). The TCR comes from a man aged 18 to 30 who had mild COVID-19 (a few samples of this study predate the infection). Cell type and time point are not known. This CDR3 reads CASSFEGGSTDTQYF. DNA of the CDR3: TGTGCCAGCAGCTTTGAGGGAGGAAGCACAGATACGCAGTATTTT. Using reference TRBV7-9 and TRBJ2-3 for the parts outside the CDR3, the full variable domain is DTGVSQNPRHKITKRGQNVTFRCDPISEHNRLYWYRQTLGQGPEFLTYFQNEAQLEKSRLLSDRFSAERPKGSFSTLEIQRTEQGDSAMYLCASSFEGGSTDTQYFGPGTRLTVL.